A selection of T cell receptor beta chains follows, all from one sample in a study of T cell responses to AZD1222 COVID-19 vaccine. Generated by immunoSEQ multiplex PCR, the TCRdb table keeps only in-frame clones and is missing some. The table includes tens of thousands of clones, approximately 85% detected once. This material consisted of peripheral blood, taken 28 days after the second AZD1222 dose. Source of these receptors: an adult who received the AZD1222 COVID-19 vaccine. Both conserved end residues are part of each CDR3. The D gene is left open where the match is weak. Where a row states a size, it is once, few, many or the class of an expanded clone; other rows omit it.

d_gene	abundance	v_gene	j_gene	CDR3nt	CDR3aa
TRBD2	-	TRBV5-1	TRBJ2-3	TGCGCCAGCAGCTCACTAGCGGGAGTCACAGATACGCAGTATTTT	CASSSLAGVTDTQYF
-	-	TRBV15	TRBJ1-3	TGTGCCACCAGTTCACGGGGAAACACCATATATTTT	CATSSRGNTIYF
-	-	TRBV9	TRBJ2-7	TGTGCCAGCAGCGGAGAGGGAGGCTCCTACGAGCAGTACTTC	CASSGEGGSYEQYF
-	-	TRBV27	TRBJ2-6	TGTGCCAGCAGTTTAGGTGGGGCCAACGTCCTGACTTTC	CASSLGGANVLTF
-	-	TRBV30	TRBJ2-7	TGTGCCACGGACCGACCTCCGGCAAACTACGAGCAGTACTTC	CATDRPPANYEQYF
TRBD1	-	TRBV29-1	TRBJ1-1	TGCAGCGTTGCGTCAAGGACAGGGGGAAATAGGGCTTTCTTT	CSVASRTGGNRAFF
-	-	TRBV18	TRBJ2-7	TGTGCCAGCTCACCACCGGTACAGGGTGCGGAGCAGTACTTC	CASSPPVQGAEQYF
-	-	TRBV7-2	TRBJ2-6	TGTGCCAGCAGCCCAAACCCTTGGGGGGCCAACGTCCTGACTTTC	CASSPNPWGANVLTF
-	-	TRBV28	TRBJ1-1	TGTGCCAGCAGTTTGCCCCGGGGGGCGGGGAACACTGAAGCTTTCTTT	CASSLPRGAGNTEAFF
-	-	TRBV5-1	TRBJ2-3	TGCGCCAGCAGCTTGGCCCAATCCACAGATACGCAGTATTTT	CASSLAQSTDTQYF
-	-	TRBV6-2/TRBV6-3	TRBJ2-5	TGTGCCAGCAGTCCGACCTGGGGGGAAAGGAAGACCCAGTACTTC	CASSPTWGERKTQYF
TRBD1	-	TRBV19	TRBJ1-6	TGTGCCAGTAGTCCCAGGGACAGAGATAATTCACCCCTCCACTTT	CASSPRDRDNSPLHF
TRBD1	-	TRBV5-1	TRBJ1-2	TGCGCCAGCAGCCATGACAGGGTACGGGCTGGCTACACCTTC	CASSHDRVRAGYTF
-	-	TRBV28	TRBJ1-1	TGTGCCAGCAGCCGCCCGTTAGGGGCGATGAACACTGAAGCTTTCTTT	CASSRPLGAMNTEAFF
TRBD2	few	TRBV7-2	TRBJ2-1	TGTGCCAGCAGCTTAGAGGGACTAGGGGATGAGCAGTTCTTC	CASSLEGLGDEQFF
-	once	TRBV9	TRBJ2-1	TGTGCCAGCAGCGTGTCGAGCGAGTACGGTGAGCAGTTCTTC	CASSVSSEYGEQFF
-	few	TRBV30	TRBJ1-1	TGTGCCTGGAGTGTTTACACTGAAGCTTTCTTT	CAWSVYTEAFF
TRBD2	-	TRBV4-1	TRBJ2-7	TGCGCCAGCAGCCAAGGACTAGCGGAAACCTACGAGCAGTACTTC	CASSQGLAETYEQYF
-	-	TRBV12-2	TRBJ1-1	TGTGCAAGTCGTTGGGGACGGCCCCGAGAAGCTTTCTTT	CASRWGRPREAFF
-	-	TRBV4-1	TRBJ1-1	TGCGCCAGCGGGCCTTTTTTGCGGAACACTGAAGCTTTCTTT	CASGPFLRNTEAFF
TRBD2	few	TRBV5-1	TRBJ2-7	TGCGCCAGCAGCTTGGGGACTAGGTTGAATGAGCAGTACTTC	CASSLGTRLNEQYF
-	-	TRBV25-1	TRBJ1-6	TGTGCCAGCAGTGAACATATGGGGAATTCACCCCTCCACTTT	CASSEHMGNSPLHF
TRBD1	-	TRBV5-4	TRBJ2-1	TGTGCCAGCAGCTTTTCCGGACAGGGGGATGAGCAGTTCTTC	CASSFSGQGDEQFF
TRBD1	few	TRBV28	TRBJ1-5	TGTGCCAGCAGTAACCGACAGGGGAGGTTGAATCGGCCCCAGCATTTT	CASSNRQGRLNRPQHF
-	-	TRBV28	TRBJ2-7	TGTGCCAGCAGTCCGGGACACCTCCCCTACGAGCAGTACTTC	CASSPGHLPYEQYF
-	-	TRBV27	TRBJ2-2	TGTGCCAGCAGTTCTTGGGCTGGTGCTAGCACCGGGGAGCTGTTTTTT	CASSSWAGASTGELFF
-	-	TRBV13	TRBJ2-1	TGTGCCAGCAGCGTCAGGCGGGAAAGCTCCTACAATGAGCAGTTCTTC	CASSVRRESSYNEQFF
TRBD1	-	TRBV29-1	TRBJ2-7	TGCAGCGTTGACGGGACAGGGCCCCACTACGAGCAGTACTTC	CSVDGTGPHYEQYF
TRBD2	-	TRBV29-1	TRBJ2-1	TGCAGCGTTTCTAGCGGAAACAATGAGCAGTTCTTC	CSVSSGNNEQFF
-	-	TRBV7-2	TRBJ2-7	TGTGCCAGCAGCCGCGGCCGGATCTACGAGCAGTACTTC	CASSRGRIYEQYF
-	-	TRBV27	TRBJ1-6	TGTGCCAGCAGCCCAGGGTGGAGGGATTCACCCCTCCACTTT	CASSPGWRDSPLHF
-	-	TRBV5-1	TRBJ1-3	TGCGCCAACAGCTTGGAAGGGATCCCTGGAAACACCATATATTTT	CANSLEGIPGNTIYF
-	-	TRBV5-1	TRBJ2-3	TGCGCCAGCAGCAACCCGGACCGGATAGATACGCAGTATTTT	CASSNPDRIDTQYF
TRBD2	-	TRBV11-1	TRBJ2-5	TGTGCCAGCAGCCCCCTAGCGGGACGGGAGACCCAGTACTTC	CASSPLAGRETQYF
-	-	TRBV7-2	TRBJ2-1	TGTGCCAGCAGCTTAGAGCCCCTCAAGGGGGTATCGGGGGGTGAGCAGTTCTTC	CASSLEPLKGVSGGEQFF
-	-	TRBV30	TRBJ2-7	TGTGCCTGGAGAAAGATCTCCTACGAGCAGTACTTC	CAWRKISYEQYF
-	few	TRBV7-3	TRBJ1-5	TGTGCCAGCAGCTGGGACATCAATCAGCCCCAGCATTTT	CASSWDINQPQHF
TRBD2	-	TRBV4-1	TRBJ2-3	TGCGCCAGCAGCAAGGGAAACGGGGGACTAAACACAGATACGCAGTATTTT	CASSKGNGGLNTDTQYF
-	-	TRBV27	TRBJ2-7	TGTGCCAGCAGTTTAGCCGCTAGCTCCTACGAGCAGTACTTC	CASSLAASSYEQYF
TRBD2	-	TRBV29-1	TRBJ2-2	TGCAGCGGCCATACTAGCGGGGGGGAGCTGTTTTTT	CSGHTSGGELFF
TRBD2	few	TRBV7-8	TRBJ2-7	TGTGCCAGCAGCTTACTAGCGGGAGGGCGCGAGCAGTACTTC	CASSLLAGGREQYF
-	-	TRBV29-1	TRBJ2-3	TGCAGCGTTGAAGATCGGTCAGCGGTCACAGATACGCAGTATTTT	CSVEDRSAVTDTQYF
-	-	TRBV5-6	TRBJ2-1	TGTGCCAGCAGCCGAGCAGGGGTGCCCTACAATGAGCAGTTCTTC	CASSRAGVPYNEQFF
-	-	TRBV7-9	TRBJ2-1	TGTGCCAGCAGCTTATCCACTTCCGCGGACGAGCAGTTCTTC	CASSLSTSADEQFF
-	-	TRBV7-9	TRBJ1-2	TGTGCCAGCAGCCCATCATACAGGGACCATGGCTACACCTTC	CASSPSYRDHGYTF
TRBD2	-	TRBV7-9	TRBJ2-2	TGTGCCAGCAGCTTAGCGGCTAGCGGAGACACCGGGGAGCTGTTTTTT	CASSLAASGDTGELFF
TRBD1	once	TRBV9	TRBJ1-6	TGTGCCAGCAGCCTAAGACAGGGGGCCGTCGGTTCACCCCTCCACTTT	CASSLRQGAVGSPLHF
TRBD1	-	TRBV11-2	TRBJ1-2	TGTGCCAGCAGCGCATACAGGGGCGGTGGCTACACCTTC	CASSAYRGGGYTF
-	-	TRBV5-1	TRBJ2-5	TGCGCCAGCAGCGATGCATCCGGGAACCAAGAGACCCAGTACTTC	CASSDASGNQETQYF
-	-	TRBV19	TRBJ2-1	TGTGCCAGTAGTATAGGAGGGGGGAGAAGGGGCAATGAGCAGTTCTTC	CASSIGGGRRGNEQFF